Given below is one TCR beta chain in context. Mixed chimerism was transient after nonmyeloablative marrow transplants from related graft donors. TCRdb keeps only in-frame clones here, not all; method: immunoSEQ multiplex PCR. The table has approximately 82,000 clones, 93% seen once. This record belongs to a study of Tregs in tolerant kidney transplant recipients. V trimming: 6 bases; J trimming: 7 bases; junction bases outside the gene matches: 13. CDR3 length: 15 amino acids. Germline values: CDR1 ENHRY, CDR2 SYGVKD. The receptor was derived from a human patient who received a combined kidney and bone marrow transplant. Some of the T cells may derive from the graft donor. V gene TRBV10-3 combines with J gene TRBJ2-7; 9 bases line up with TRBD1. The sequences come from CD4+ T cells from blood (PBMCs), collected 12 months after the transplant. The CDR3 loop is CAISLTGGEGGEQYF. For the CDR3, the DNA is TGTGCCATCAGCCTTACAGGGGGCGAAGGAGGAGAGCAGTACTTC.